This T cell receptor beta chain derives from a study of OX40 agonist ivuxolimab in advanced cancers. Study findings and constraints: Mean expanded clone counts were higher in CD8+ than CD4+ T cells. Blood T cells, both CD4+ and CD8+, expanded clonally by week 6 at 0.1 to 3.0 mg/kg.

Produced via immunoSEQ multiplex PCR; TCRdb's table is partial and in-frame only. The sample includes 20,000 or so clones, 83% of them seen just once. Regarding this clone: As yet, its antigen is unknown.

With 2 bases removed from V and 8 bases from J, the gap between germline ends came to 15 bases. The CDR3 contains 14 residues. The germline V gene has CDR1 SEHNR and CDR2 FQNEAQ (reference sequence). The receptor was isolated from an adult with an advanced solid tumor such as melanoma, head and neck, liver or kidney cancer. The material sequenced was CD4+ or CD8+ T cells sorted from blood, taken in a trial of the OX40 agonist ivuxolimab. The chain joins TRBV7-9 to TRBJ1-2; possibly TRBD1 for D (6 bases). As DNA, the CDR3 is TGTGCCAGCAGCTTAATCGCAGGGGAGGGCGGCTACACCTTC. Amino acids: CASSLIAGEGGYTF. The full variable domain, in which reference TRBV7-9 and TRBJ1-2 provide the parts outside the CDR3, is DTGVSQNPRHKITKRGQNVTFRCDPISEHNRLYWYRQTLGQGPEFLTYFQNEAQLEKSRLLSDRFSAERPKGSFSTLEIQRTEQGDSAMYLCASSLIAGEGGYTFGSGTRLTVV.